Below, 23 T cell receptor beta chains from the same sample are listed, as sequenced in a study of T-cell reconstitution after alpha-beta-depleted transplantation in children. A TCRbeta library incorporating unique molecular identifiers was prepared. TCRdb used MiXCR to reprocess the PCR reads, holding one entry per CDR3 protein. The data show 450,000 to 550,000 distinct CDR3 sequences, roughly 10% seen once. The specimen was PBMCs, mostly from graft donor cells, collected 180 days after TCRalphabeta/CD19-depleted stem cell transplant. All receptors derive from a female patient aged 2 to 10 who had a stem cell transplant for aplastic anemia, so the T cells may come from the graft donor.

This clonotype was recorded a few times. This sequence joins TRBV15 and TRBJ2-5, with D unclear. Germline V gene sequence: CDR1 LNHNV, CDR2 YYDKDF (reference sequence). CDR3 length: 15 residues. The V end lost 0 bases, the J end lost 0 bases, and 8 bases lay between the germline ends. The CDR3 sequence: CATSRDPAYQETQYF. The CDR3 region has the DNA TGTGCCACCAGCAGAGATCCGGCGTACCAAGAGACCCAGTACTTC.

This clonotype was counted only a few times. This chain connects TRBV28 to TRBJ1-1; D might be TRBD1 (6 bases). There are 15 residues in the CDR3. With 5 bases removed from V and 2 bases from J, the gap between germline ends came to 15 bases. Germline V CDR1 and CDR2: MDHEN, SYDVKM. Here the CDR3 reads CASSTGQSSNTEAFF. The DNA for the CDR3 is TGTGCCAGCAGTACCGGACAGAGCTCAAACACTGAAGCTTTCTTT.

The V gene is TRBV13, the J gene TRBJ2-7, with D perhaps matching TRBD1 (6 bases). The germline CDR1 and CDR2 sequences are PRHDT and FYEKMQ (reference sequence). V lost 6 bases to trimming and J lost 5 bases, with 17 bases between them. The CDR3 runs 14 residues. CDR3 coding DNA: TGTGCCAGCAGTCTAGGACAGCGTACCCACGAGCAGTACTTC. It specifies CASSLGQRTHEQYF.

The V call is TRBV5-1, the J call TRBJ1-2; maybe TRBD1 (5 bases). The CDR3 is made up of 14 amino acids. Germline lookup yields CDR1 SGHRS and CDR2 YFSETQ. The V end lost 4 bases, the J end lost 2 bases, and 12 bases lay between the germline ends. The CDR3 DNA reads as TGCGCCAGCAGCGCGGGACCGACCAACTATGGCTACACCTTC. The encoded protein is CASSAGPTNYGYTF. Full variable domain (outside the CDR3, taken from reference TRBV5-1 and TRBJ1-2): KAGVTQTPRYLIKTRGQQVTLSCSPISGHRSVSWYQQTPGQGLQFLFEYFSETQRNKGNFPGRFSGRQFSNSRSEMNVSTLELGDSALYLCASSAGPTNYGYTFGSGTRLTVV.

The V gene is TRBV28, the J gene TRBJ2-4; D call uncertain. Trimming removed 3 bases at V and 3 bases at J, with 9 bases between. The length of the CDR3 is 14 residues. From germline, CDR1 is MDHEN and CDR2 SYDVKM. CDR3 sequence reads: CASSFASYKNIQYF. Here the CDR3 DNA reads TGTGCCAGCAGTTTCGCGAGCTACAAAAACATTCAGTACTTC.

The gene calls are TRBV10-3 and TRBJ2-7; 10 bases are a match to TRBD1. The trim removed 3 bases at V and 2 bases at J, leaving 4 bases unmatched. This CDR3 is built from 15 residues. Germline values: CDR1 ENHRY, CDR2 SYGVKD. As DNA, the CDR3 is TGTGCCATCAGTGAAACAGGACAGGGGGCCTACGAGCAGTACTTC. Protein sequence: CAISETGQGAYEQYF.

The chain joins TRBV4-3 to TRBJ2-7; TRBD2 matches at 7 bases. Germline V gene sequence: CDR1 LGHNA, CDR2 YSLEER. This CDR3 spans 17 amino acids. J gave up 5 bases and V 4 bases, and 17 bases lay outside the gene matches. The CDR3 DNA reads as TGCGCCAGCAGCCGGTTGAGTCAACCGGGGGGAATCAACGAGCAGTACTTC. It yields the protein CASSRLSQPGGINEQYF.

CDR3 nucleotide sequence: TGCAGTGCTAGAGGGGGTTCCGTGGATCAGCCCCAGCATTTT. Translation: CSARGGSVDQPQHF. The genes are TRBV20-1 and TRBJ1-5; no definite D call. Trimming took 1 base from V and 5 from J, leaving 12 bases between them. CDR1 is DFQATT and CDR2 is SNEGSKA in the germline V gene (reference sequence). The CDR3 has 14 amino acids.

V and J are TRBV7-9 and TRBJ2-3, with a tentative D call TRBD2 (6 bases). CDR1 is SEHNR, CDR2 FQNEAQ, per germline (reference sequence). The ends were cut back, 2 bases at V and 2 bases at J, with 17 bases in the middle. The CDR3 spans 17 residues. The CDR3, as DNA: TGTGCCAGCAGCTTAATGGGGCGGGGAGGCCCCACAGATACGCAGTATTTT. Its protein product is CASSLMGRGGPTDTQYF.

In its sample, this clonotype was seen a few times. J is TRBJ1-1 and V is TRBV6-1; D might be TRBD1 (5 bases). CDR1 is MNHNS, CDR2 SASEGT, per germline. The CDR3 covers 15 residues. Trimming shortened V by 5 bases and J by 4 bases, and 17 bases separated the two germline ends. The CDR3 DNA follows: TGTGCCAGCAGTCCAGACACCTCAAGGGGCACTGAAGCTTTCTTT. Its protein is CASSPDTSRGTEAFF.

This clonotype was observed a handful of times. The chain uses TRBV20-1 and TRBJ2-3, with a tentative D call TRBD2 (6 bases). From germline, CDR1 is DFQATT and CDR2 SNEGSKA (reference sequence). V lost 1 base and J lost 3, with 11 bases in between. This CDR3 is 14 amino acids long. DNA for the CDR3: TGCAGTGCTAGAGGGGGGACTCCTACAGATACGCAGTATTTT. It is translated as CSARGGTPTDTQYF.

This chain links TRBV28 with TRBJ2-7, with D tentatively TRBD1 (6 bases). The germline V gene encodes CDR1 MDHEN and CDR2 SYDVKM. V lost 2 bases to trimming and J lost 2 bases, with 13 bases between them. The CDR3 totals 15 residues. CDR3: CASSLIDRLTYEQYF. The CDR3 bases are TGTGCCAGCAGTTTAATTGACAGGCTAACCTACGAGCAGTACTTC. The full variable domain, with the rest looked up from reference TRBV28 and TRBJ2-7, is DVKVTQSSRYLVKRTGEKVFLECVQDMDHENMFWYRQDPGLGLRLIYFSYDVKMKEKGDIPEGYSVSREKKERFSLILESASTNQTSMYLCASSLIDRLTYEQYFGPGTRLTVT.

This clonotype was recorded at least ten times. Written as DNA, the CDR3 is TGTGCCAGCAGAATCTCCGGGACAGGGGGGAATCAGCCCCAGCATTTT. Protein: CASRISGTGGNQPQHF. The gene calls are TRBV12-3 or TRBV12-4 and TRBJ1-5; TRBD1 agrees at 11 bases. This CDR3 contains 16 residues. V lost 6 bases to trimming and J lost 4 bases; unmatched junction nucleotides: 8.

The chain uses TRBV7-3 and TRBJ2-6; tentatively, D is TRBD1 (5 bases). The CDR3 extends over 17 amino acids. Germline V CDR1 and CDR2: SGHTA, FQGTGA. V was trimmed by 0 bases and J by 0 bases, leaving 9 bases between them. The CDR3 DNA reads as TGTGCCAGCAGCTTAACGGACACTTCCTCTGGGGCCAACGTCCTGACTTTC. The encoded protein is CASSLTDTSSGANVLTF.

The genes are TRBV12-3 or TRBV12-4 and TRBJ1-2, with D possibly being TRBD1 (6 bases). This CDR3 spans 12 amino acids. Trimming removed 4 bases from V and 6 bases from J, with 9 bases in between. The CDR3, as DNA: TGTGCCAGCAGTTGGTCAGGGGATGGCTACACCTTC. It yields the protein CASSWSGDGYTF.

This clonotype was counted between two and nine times. The chain carries TRBV28 and TRBJ2-5; 10 bases line up with TRBD2. Germline assignment: CDR1 MDHEN and CDR2 SYDVKM. V lost 5 bases, J lost 1 base, and 7 bases stayed unmatched. The CDR3 spans 16 residues. Here the CDR3 reads CASSRGLAAFQETQYF. The CDR3 nucleotides read TGTGCCAGCAGTCGAGGACTAGCGGCCTTCCAAGAGACCCAGTACTTC.

This clonotype was picked up many times. The chain couples TRBV5-1 to TRBJ2-2; the D is unclear. Deletions cut 4 bases from V and 7 bases from J, with 11 bases between. The CDR3 spans 13 residues. Germline CDR1 SGHRS, CDR2 YFSETQ. This chain's CDR3 is CASSLPISGELFF. The CDR3 region has the DNA TGCGCCAGCAGCCTTCCCATAAGCGGGGAGCTGTTTTTT. Variable domain in full (rest from reference TRBV5-1 and TRBJ2-2): KAGVTQTPRYLIKTRGQQVTLSCSPISGHRSVSWYQQTPGQGLQFLFEYFSETQRNKGNFPGRFSGRQFSNSRSEMNVSTLELGDSALYLCASSLPISGELFFGEGSRLTVL.

The gene calls are TRBV5-1 and TRBJ1-4; TRBD1 aligns across 7 bases. Looked up from germline, CDR1 is SGHRS and CDR2 is YFSETQ. The length of the CDR3 is 16 residues. Losses at the gene ends were 0 bases for V and 4 bases for J; bases not matched to a gene: 6. CDR3 nucleotides: TGCGCCAGCAGCTTGGCCGTCGACAGGGTTAATGAAAAACTGTTTTTT. Translated: CASSLAVDRVNEKLFF. Using reference TRBV5-1 and TRBJ1-4 for the parts outside the CDR3, the full variable domain is KAGVTQTPRYLIKTRGQQVTLSCSPISGHRSVSWYQQTPGQGLQFLFEYFSETQRNKGNFPGRFSGRQFSNSRSEMNVSTLELGDSALYLCASSLAVDRVNEKLFFGSGTQLSVL.

This clonotype was counted only a few times. The genes are TRBV7-2 and TRBJ2-5; D may be TRBD1 or TRBD2 (7 bases each). This CDR3 has 15 residues. The germline V gene has CDR1 SGHTA and CDR2 FQGNSA. Trimming removed 4 bases at V and 5 bases at J, with 17 bases between. CDR3 protein: CASSYQGGQGETQYF. CDR3 nucleotides: TGTGCCAGCAGCTACCAGGGGGGGCAAGGGGAGACCCAGTACTTC.

A few counts support this clonotype. This rearrangement joins TRBV10-3 to TRBJ2-7, with no clear D. Germline V gene sequence: CDR1 ENHRY, CDR2 SYGVKD. V dropped 2 bases and J dropped 5 bases, with 7 bases sitting between them. The CDR3 runs 12 residues. CDR3 protein: CAISEAGDEQYV. CDR3 sequence (DNA): TGTGCCATCAGTGAGGCAGGCGACGAGCAGTACGTC.

This rearrangement joins TRBV7-3 to TRBJ1-2; TRBD1 might be the D (5 bases). CDR3 length: 13 residues. The germline CDR1 and CDR2 sequences are SGHTA and FQGTGA. V was cut by 0 bases and J by 6 bases, with 8 bases left in between. The CDR3 protein is CASSLTGTDGYTF. The CDR3 DNA follows: TGTGCCAGCAGCTTAACCGGGACGGATGGCTACACCTTC.

This clonotype was seen a few times. V is TRBV28 and J is TRBJ1-1; D ambiguous. Germline CDR1 MDHEN, CDR2 SYDVKM. The CDR3 runs to 12 residues. With 11 bases removed from V and 0 bases from J, the gap between germline ends came to 10 bases. CDR3 residues: CAGSGLNTEAFF. In DNA form, the CDR3 reads TGTGCCGGAAGCGGCTTGAACACTGAAGCTTTCTTT.

This clonotype turned up a few times. The chain employs TRBV28 and TRBJ2-3; D not resolved. CDR1 is MDHEN, CDR2 SYDVKM, per germline. The CDR3 is made up of 14 amino acids. Trimming took off 5 bases at V and 1 base at J, with 10 bases between the two ends. This chain's CDR3 is CASSTLAGTDTQYF. The CDR3 DNA is TGTGCCAGCAGTACTTTGGCAGGCACAGATACGCAGTATTTT.